A selection of T cell receptor beta chains follows, all from one sample in a study of T-cell memory formation after mild COVID-19. Each CDR3 protein gets one entry after TCRdb re-called the 5' RACE reads with MiXCR. The table shows about 210,000 distinct CDR3 sequences, with around 26% occurring only once. Material for sequencing was PBMCs or a T cell subset sorted from them (not recorded which). The source is an adult woman who had mild COVID-19 (a few samples of this study predate the infection). Cell type and time point are not known. CDR3s include the opening cysteine and the closing phenylalanine or tryptophan. Each record gives: V gene, D gene, J gene, clone size, CDR3 protein, CDR3 DNA. D genes are given only for firm matches. Expanded clones are given a class, and other clones once, few, many or no size at all.

>TRBV20-1|TRBD2|TRBJ2-1|few
CSARAPSTSGTEGLYNEQFF
TGCAGTGCTAGAGCCCCCTCGACTAGCGGGACCGAGGGCCTATACAATGAGCAGTTCTTC
>TRBV6-6|-|TRBJ2-7|-
CASSSQGGHRGEQYF
TGTGCCAGCAGTTCCCAGGGGGGTCACAGGGGCGAGCAGTACTTC
>TRBV28|-|TRBJ1-2|few
CASSLQRGYTF
TGTGCCAGCAGTTTACAGCGGGGCTACACCTTC
>TRBV6-2/TRBV6-3|TRBD2|TRBJ2-3|many
CASSYGLAGVDTQYF
TGTGCCAGCAGTTACGGTCTAGCGGGAGTAGATACGCAGTATTTT
>TRBV2|TRBD1|TRBJ2-1|-
CASSDRGWDEQFF
TGTGCCAGCAGTGACAGGGGGTGGGATGAGCAGTTCTTC
>TRBV12-3/TRBV12-4|-|TRBJ2-1|few
CASSLARGEQFF
TGTGCCAGCAGTTTAGCGCGCGGTGAGCAGTTCTTC
>TRBV28|-|TRBJ2-7|-
CVAGWEYEQYF
TGTGTCGCAGGGTGGGAATACGAGCAGTACTTC
>TRBV7-9|TRBD1|TRBJ2-5|-
CASQQGFLETQYF
TGTGCCAGTCAACAGGGGTTCTTAGAGACCCAGTACTTC
>TRBV12-3/TRBV12-4|TRBD2|TRBJ2-3|-
CASRRTSGGLGTDTQYF
TGTGCCAGCAGGCGGACTAGCGGGGGTCTCGGCACAGATACGCAGTATTTT
>TRBV24-1|TRBD1|TRBJ2-1|-
CATSDPDRGHNEQFF
TGTGCCACCAGTGATCCGGACAGGGGGCACAATGAGCAGTTCTTC
>TRBV4-1|-|TRBJ1-5|-
CASSQQTGSNQPQHF
TGCGCCAGCAGCCAGCAGACGGGGTCTAATCAGCCCCAGCATTTT
>TRBV5-5|-|TRBJ1-2|-
CASSLGPLPGGDGAYTF
TGTGCCAGCAGCTTGGGGCCCCTCCCGGGGGGCGATGGTGCCTACACCTTC
>TRBV7-8|-|TRBJ1-2|-
CASSLVTANYGYTF
TGTGCCAGCAGCTTAGTTACGGCGAACTATGGCTACACCTTC
>TRBV6-2/TRBV6-3|TRBD1|TRBJ2-2|few
CASSGQGTNTGELFF
TGTGCCAGCAGCGGACAGGGTACGAACACCGGGGAGCTGTTTTTT
>TRBV2|-|TRBJ2-2|-
CASRWGENTGELFF
TGTGCCAGCAGGTGGGGGGAGAACACCGGGGAGCTGTTTTTT
>TRBV30|-|TRBJ2-5|-
CAWSLGFYNEQYF
TGTGCCTGGAGTCTCGGGTTCTACAATGAGCAGTACTTC
>TRBV20-1|-|TRBJ1-1|few
CSASPDTTEAFF
TGCAGTGCTAGCCCCGACACCACTGAAGCTTTCTTT
>TRBV30|TRBD1|TRBJ2-7|-
CAWSVPPTGAYEQYF
TGTGCCTGGAGTGTACCCCCGACAGGGGCCTACGAGCAGTACTTC
>TRBV5-1|-|TRBJ2-3|-
CASSFGTSPDTQYF
TGCGCCAGCAGCTTCGGGACTTCCCCCGATACGCAGTATTTT
>TRBV5-1|TRBD2|TRBJ2-1|few
CASSLLQRGSSYNEQFF
TGCGCCAGCAGCTTGTTACAGCGGGGGAGCTCCTACAATGAGCAGTTCTTC
>TRBV10-3|-|TRBJ1-3|few
CAISDSAIITGNTIYF
TGTGCCATCAGTGACTCCGCGATCATAACTGGAAACACCATATATTTT
>TRBV4-3|TRBD2|TRBJ2-2|-
CASSQLAGGPMGTGELFF
TGCGCCAGCAGCCAATTAGCGGGAGGGCCTATGGGGACCGGGGAGCTGTTTTTT
>TRBV7-8|TRBD1|TRBJ1-4|-
CASSSRQGINEKLFF
TGTGCCAGCAGCTCCCGACAGGGCATAAATGAAAAACTGTTTTTT
>TRBV29-1|TRBD1|TRBJ2-4|few
CSVRGSGQGSKNIQYF
TGCAGCGTCCGGGGGTCGGGACAGGGGTCCAAAAACATTCAGTACTTC
>TRBV7-6|-|TRBJ2-5|-
CASSLAVGATQETQYF
TGTGCCAGCAGCTTAGCAGTAGGGGCTACACAAGAGACCCAGTACTTC
>TRBV7-2|TRBD1|TRBJ1-6|-
CASGQGNSPLHF
TGTGCCAGTGGACAGGGGAATTCACCCCTCCACTTT
>TRBV18|-|TRBJ2-3|few
CASSPEFLADTQYF
TGTGCCAGCTCACCAGAGTTTCTCGCGGATACGCAGTATTTT
>TRBV15|-|TRBJ1-1|-
CATSRARTEAFF
TGTGCCACCAGCAGAGCCAGGACTGAAGCTTTCTTT
>TRBV24-1|-|TRBJ2-3|many
CATSASTVTDTQYF
TGTGCCACCAGTGCATCCACTGTCACAGATACGCAGTATTTT
>TRBV4-1|-|TRBJ2-3|-
CASSQVRDRGDTQYF
TGCGCCAGCAGCCAAGTTAGGGACCGAGGAGATACGCAGTATTTT
>TRBV9|TRBD2|TRBJ2-7|few
CASSVAAGGPYEQYF
TGTGCCAGCAGCGTAGCTGCGGGGGGCCCCTACGAGCAGTACTTC
>TRBV7-2|TRBD1|TRBJ1-5|-
CASSPPGGTGKDQPQHF
TGTGCCAGCAGCCCGCCAGGGGGGACAGGGAAGGATCAGCCCCAGCATTTT
>TRBV4-2|-|TRBJ1-2|-
CASSRGDGYTF
TGTGCCAGCAGCCGGGGGGATGGCTACACCTTC
>TRBV29-1|TRBD1|TRBJ2-3|-
CSVEWGQGGDTQYF
TGCAGCGTTGAATGGGGACAGGGCGGAGATACGCAGTATTTT
>TRBV15|-|TRBJ1-6|many
CATSRDQDSPLHF
TGTGCCACCAGCAGAGATCAGGATTCACCCCTCCACTTT
>TRBV7-9|TRBD2|TRBJ2-3|many
CASSSGTSGTDTQYF
TGTGCCAGCAGCTCCGGGACTAGCGGCACAGATACGCAGTATTTT
>TRBV7-9|-|TRBJ2-1|-
CASSFLEGAIYEQFF
TGTGCCAGCAGCTTTTTGGAGGGGGCTATTTATGAGCAGTTCTTC
>TRBV12-3/TRBV12-4|-|TRBJ1-2|few
CASRNRDYGYTF
TGTGCCAGCAGAAATAGGGACTATGGCTACACCTTC
>TRBV12-3/TRBV12-4|-|TRBJ1-2|-
CASSLQGDYGYTF
TGTGCCAGCAGCTTACAGGGCGACTATGGCTACACCTTC
>TRBV5-1|-|TRBJ2-1|-
CASSWVGDPGHYNEQFF
TGCGCCAGCAGCTGGGTGGGGGACCCGGGACATTACAATGAGCAGTTCTTC
>TRBV11-2|-|TRBJ2-1|-
CASSLAAFSYNEQFF
TGTGCCAGCAGCTTAGCGGCCTTTTCCTACAATGAGCAGTTCTTC
>TRBV2|-|TRBJ2-7|-
CASRATLRNEQYF
TGTGCCAGCAGAGCGACACTTAGGAACGAGCAGTACTTC
>TRBV7-9|-|TRBJ2-1|-
CASSLRGGDEQFF
TGTGCCAGCAGCTTAAGAGGGGGGGATGAGCAGTTCTTC
>TRBV11-2|-|TRBJ2-2|few
CASSVTGNTGELFF
TGTGCCAGCAGCGTTACAGGGAACACCGGGGAGCTGTTTTTT
>TRBV18|-|TRBJ2-3|few
CASSPERVTDTQYF
TGTGCCAGCTCACCGGAAAGGGTAACAGATACGCAGTATTTT
>TRBV24-1|-|TRBJ2-7|few
CATSERANPYEQYF
TGTGCCACCAGTGAGAGGGCCAACCCTTACGAGCAGTACTTC